This is a list of T cell receptor beta chains from one sample in a study of T cell responses to AZD1222 COVID-19 vaccine. Generated by immunoSEQ multiplex PCR, the TCRdb table keeps only in-frame clones and is missing some. The repertoire holds 100,000 or so clones, approximately 90% seen once, with roughly 2.7% in the top ten. Sequenced here: peripheral blood, sampled on day 0 of AZD1222 vaccination. Source of these receptors: an adult in good health. Both conserved end residues are part of each CDR3. D genes are given only for firm matches. Rows give clone size only sometimes, using once, few, many, or a class for an expanded clone.

abundance	j_gene	d_gene	v_gene	CDR3aa	CDR3nt
-	TRBJ1-5	-	TRBV30	CAWSLSGDQPQHF	TGTGCCTGGAGTTTGTCGGGGGATCAGCCCCAGCATTTT
few	TRBJ1-3	TRBD1	TRBV5-1	CASSLTGGDSGNTIYF	TGCGCCAGCAGCTTGACAGGGGGGGACTCTGGAAACACCATATATTTT
-	TRBJ1-1	TRBD1	TRBV3-1/TRBV3-2	CASRRETGRNTEAFF	TGTGCCAGCAGACGAGAGACAGGGAGGAACACTGAAGCTTTCTTT
many	TRBJ2-2	TRBD2	TRBV6-4	CASSDSASGRENTGELFF	TGTGCCAGCAGTGACTCGGCTAGCGGGAGGGAAAACACCGGGGAGCTGTTTTTT
-	TRBJ1-3	-	TRBV9	CASSVLSGASGNTIYF	TGTGCCAGCAGCGTACTGTCGGGGGCAAGTGGAAACACCATATATTTT
-	TRBJ2-1	TRBD1	TRBV6-5	CASSPWTGGNEQFF	TGTGCCAGCAGTCCCTGGACAGGGGGGAATGAGCAGTTCTTC
-	TRBJ2-5	-	TRBV28	CASSHRAETQYF	TGTGCCAGCAGTCACAGGGCAGAGACCCAGTACTTC
-	TRBJ1-3	TRBD1	TRBV27	CASSPRAGTGVSLSGNTIYF	TGTGCCAGCAGCCCTCGGGCCGGGACAGGGGTTTCGCTCTCTGGAAACACCATATATTTT
-	TRBJ1-1	-	TRBV3-1/TRBV3-2	CASSHRTANTEAFF	TGTGCCAGCAGCCATCGGACAGCGAACACTGAAGCTTTCTTT
-	TRBJ1-2	TRBD1	TRBV4-3	CASSQRTGSFNYGYTF	TGCGCCAGCAGCCAACGGACAGGATCCTTTAACTATGGCTACACCTTC
-	TRBJ1-2	-	TRBV10-3	CAISAPPHGGLRYGYTF	TGTGCCATCAGTGCCCCCCCCCACGGGGGCCTTCGCTATGGCTACACCTTC
-	TRBJ1-1	-	TRBV2	CASRQDTSNTEAFF	TGTGCCAGCAGACAGGACACTTCGAACACTGAAGCTTTCTTT
-	TRBJ1-5	-	TRBV2	CASSATGQNQPQHF	TGTGCCAGCAGTGCGACAGGCCAAAATCAGCCCCAGCATTTT
-	TRBJ1-2	-	TRBV4-1	CASSQDRSTNYGYTF	TGCGCCAGCAGCCAAGACCGGAGTACTAACTATGGCTACACCTTC
-	TRBJ2-7	-	TRBV6-2/TRBV6-3	CASSRGRNVYEQYF	TGTGCCAGCAGTCGCGGTAGGAACGTCTACGAGCAGTACTTC
-	TRBJ1-2	-	TRBV24-1	CATSDFRDYGYTF	TGTGCCACCAGTGATTTCAGGGACTATGGCTACACCTTC
-	TRBJ2-2	-	TRBV12-1	CASSWPGLAAGELFF	TGTGCCAGCAGCTGGCCGGGACTAGCAGCCGGGGAGCTGTTTTTT
-	TRBJ1-1	-	TRBV19	CASSIDPTGSKTEAFF	TGTGCCAGTAGTATAGATCCCACAGGGTCGAAGACTGAAGCTTTCTTT
-	TRBJ2-7	TRBD1	TRBV10-3	CAISDGNRGYEQYF	TGTGCCATCAGTGATGGGAACAGGGGCTACGAGCAGTACTTC
once	TRBJ1-1	-	TRBV19	CASSIGENTEAFF	TGTGCCAGTAGTATCGGGGAGAACACTGAAGCTTTCTTT
-	TRBJ2-7	TRBD2	TRBV6-6	CASSRATSGIIYEQYF	TGTGCCAGCAGTCGAGCGACTAGCGGGATAATCTACGAGCAGTACTTC
-	TRBJ2-4	TRBD1	TRBV19	CASSIAGTGVQNIQYF	TGTGCCAGTAGTATAGCTGGGACAGGGGTGCAAAACATTCAGTACTTC
-	TRBJ2-1	-	TRBV5-1	CASKLGEIDEQFF	TGCGCCAGCAAGCTAGGGGAGATAGATGAGCAGTTCTTC
-	TRBJ1-5	-	TRBV19	CASSVRGSNQPQHF	TGTGCCAGTAGCGTGAGGGGAAGCAATCAGCCCCAGCATTTT
few	TRBJ2-5	TRBD1	TRBV3-1/TRBV3-2	CASSLRDRGIQETQYF	TGTGCCAGCAGCCTCCGGGACAGGGGTATTCAAGAGACCCAGTACTTC
few	TRBJ2-5	-	TRBV6-2/TRBV6-3	CASSYLAGRPLETQYF	TGTGCCAGCAGTTACCTCGCAGGGAGACCTTTAGAGACCCAGTACTTC
-	TRBJ2-7	-	TRBV30	CAWSASSYEQYF	TGTGCCTGGAGCGCTAGCTCCTACGAGCAGTACTTC
-	TRBJ2-5	TRBD2	TRBV7-9	CASSSKAGGPGETQYF	TGTGCCAGCAGCTCGAAAGCGGGAGGGCCGGGGGAGACCCAGTACTTC
once	TRBJ2-2	-	TRBV28	CASRTQATGELFF	TGTGCCAGCAGAACCCAGGCCACCGGGGAGCTGTTTTTT
-	TRBJ2-2	-	TRBV30	CAWMRQNTGELFF	TGTGCCTGGATGAGACAAAACACCGGGGAGCTGTTTTTT
-	TRBJ1-1	-	TRBV6-5	CASRFHEGWTEAFF	TGTGCCAGCAGATTTCATGAAGGTTGGACTGAAGCTTTCTTT
-	TRBJ2-1	-	TRBV28	CASSLSGIHNEQFF	TGTGCCAGCAGTTTATCCGGGATACACAATGAGCAGTTCTTC
-	TRBJ2-7	TRBD1	TRBV6-5	CASITGDSEYEQYF	TGTGCCAGCATTACCGGGGACAGTGAGTACGAGCAGTACTTC
-	TRBJ1-2	TRBD1	TRBV28	CASSPTGRYGYTF	TGTGCCAGCAGTCCGACAGGGCGGTACGGCTACACCTTC
-	TRBJ1-4	-	TRBV12-3/TRBV12-4	CASSINEKLFF	TGTGCCAGCAGTATTAATGAAAAACTGTTTTTT
-	TRBJ1-4	-	TRBV7-2	CASSLAWGANEKLFF	TGTGCCAGCAGCTTAGCGTGGGGGGCTAATGAAAAACTGTTTTTT
-	TRBJ2-1	-	TRBV3-1/TRBV3-2	CASSQLIGEQFF	TGTGCCAGCAGCCAACTTATCGGTGAGCAGTTCTTC
-	TRBJ2-7	-	TRBV6-1	CASSEQGPSYEQYF	TGTGCCAGCAGTGAACAGGGCCCCTCCTACGAGCAGTACTTC
-	TRBJ1-2	TRBD1	TRBV12-3/TRBV12-4	CASNKGTGDGYTF	TGTGCCAGCAACAAAGGGACAGGGGACGGCTACACCTTC
-	TRBJ2-3	TRBD1	TRBV5-1	CASRRDRGQGDTQYF	TGCGCCAGCAGACGGGACAGGGGGCAGGGAGATACGCAGTATTTT
-	TRBJ1-4	-	TRBV18	CASSPGLNEKLFF	TGTGCCAGCTCACCAGGCCTAAATGAAAAACTGTTTTTT
few	TRBJ2-5	-	TRBV5-1	CASSLVEGFRETQYF	TGCGCCAGCAGCTTGGTTGAGGGGTTCCGAGAGACCCAGTACTTC
-	TRBJ2-3	TRBD2	TRBV4-2	CASSSTSGRASGSLDTQYF	TGTGCCAGCAGCTCGACTAGCGGGAGGGCCTCAGGTTCGTTAGATACGCAGTATTTT
-	TRBJ2-6	-	TRBV28	CASSTQVSGANVLTF	TGTGCCAGCAGTACACAGGTTTCTGGGGCCAACGTCCTGACTTTC
-	TRBJ1-4	TRBD1	TRBV6-6	CASSGGQGMEHEKLFF	TGTGCCAGCAGTGGGGGACAGGGTATGGAGCATGAAAAACTGTTTTTT
-	TRBJ2-7	-	TRBV30	CAWSSLSGNFYEQYF	TGTGCCTGGAGCTCTCTTAGCGGAAACTTCTACGAGCAGTACTTC
-	TRBJ2-5	-	TRBV7-3	CASSLGQSTQETQYF	TGTGCCAGCAGCCTAGGACAGTCTACCCAAGAGACCCAGTACTTC
-	TRBJ1-2	-	TRBV21-1	CASSRGGPNYGYTF	TGTGCCAGCAGCAGAGGAGGGCCTAACTATGGCTACACCTTC
-	TRBJ2-1	TRBD1	TRBV5-4	CASSEEGAGGDEQFF	TGTGCCAGCAGCGAGGAAGGGGCAGGGGGCGATGAGCAGTTCTTC
-	TRBJ1-1	-	TRBV4-2	CASSQGRAGTEAFF	TGTGCCAGCAGCCAGGGACGGGCGGGGACTGAAGCTTTCTTT
-	TRBJ1-6	-	TRBV7-9	CASSLGDSPLHF	TGTGCCAGCAGCTTAGGGGATTCACCCCTCCACTTT
-	TRBJ1-2	-	TRBV5-6	CASSIQGRESNYGYTF	TGTGCCAGCAGCATCCAGGGAAGGGAGAGTAACTATGGCTACACCTTC
-	TRBJ2-3	TRBD2	TRBV3-1/TRBV3-2	CASSQRGLGAASGSKGTDTQYF	TGTGCCAGCAGCCAACGGGGGCTAGGGGCGGCTAGCGGGAGTAAGGGCACAGATACGCAGTATTTT
-	TRBJ1-2	-	TRBV12-3/TRBV12-4	CASSLGTYGYTF	TGTGCCAGCAGTTTAGGTACCTATGGCTACACCTTC
-	TRBJ1-1	-	TRBV28	CASQRSGGSEAFF	TGTGCTTCCCAAAGATCAGGAGGAAGTGAAGCTTTCTTT
-	TRBJ2-7	TRBD1	TRBV19	CASMGQGAYEQYF	TGTGCCAGTATGGGACAGGGAGCCTACGAGCAGTACTTC
-	TRBJ2-7	TRBD2	TRBV7-6	CASSLGGGTSGFEQYF	TGTGCCAGCAGCTTAGGGGGGGGGACTAGCGGCTTTGAGCAGTACTTC